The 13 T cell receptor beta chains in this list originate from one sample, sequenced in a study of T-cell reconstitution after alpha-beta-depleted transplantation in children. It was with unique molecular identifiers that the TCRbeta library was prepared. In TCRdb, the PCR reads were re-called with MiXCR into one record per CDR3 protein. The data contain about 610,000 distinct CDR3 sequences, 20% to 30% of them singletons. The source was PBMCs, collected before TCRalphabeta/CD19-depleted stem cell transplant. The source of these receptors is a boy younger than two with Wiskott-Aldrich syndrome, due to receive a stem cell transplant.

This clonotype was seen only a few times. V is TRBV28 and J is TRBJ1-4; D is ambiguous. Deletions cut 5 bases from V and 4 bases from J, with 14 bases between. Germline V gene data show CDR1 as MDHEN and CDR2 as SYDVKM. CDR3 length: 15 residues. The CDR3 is CASSPPGRLNEKLFF. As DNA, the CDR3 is TGTGCCAGCAGTCCCCCGGGGAGGCTTAATGAAAAACTGTTTTTT. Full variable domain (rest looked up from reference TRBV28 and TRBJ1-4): DVKVTQSSRYLVKRTGEKVFLECVQDMDHENMFWYRQDPGLGLRLIYFSYDVKMKEKGDIPEGYSVSREKKERFSLILESASTNQTSMYLCASSPPGRLNEKLFFGSGTQLSVL.

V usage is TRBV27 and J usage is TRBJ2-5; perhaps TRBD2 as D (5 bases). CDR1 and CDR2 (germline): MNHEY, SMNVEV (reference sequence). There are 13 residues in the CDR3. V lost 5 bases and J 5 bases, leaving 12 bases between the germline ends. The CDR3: CASSPTMWETQYF. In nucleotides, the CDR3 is TGTGCCAGCAGTCCGACTATGTGGGAGACCCAGTACTTC.

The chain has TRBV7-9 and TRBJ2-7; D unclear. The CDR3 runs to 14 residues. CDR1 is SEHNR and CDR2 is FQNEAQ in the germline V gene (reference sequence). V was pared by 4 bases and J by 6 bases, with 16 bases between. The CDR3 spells CASSSRTSVGEQYF. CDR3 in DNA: TGTGCCAGCAGCTCACGGACCTCTGTTGGCGAGCAGTACTTC.

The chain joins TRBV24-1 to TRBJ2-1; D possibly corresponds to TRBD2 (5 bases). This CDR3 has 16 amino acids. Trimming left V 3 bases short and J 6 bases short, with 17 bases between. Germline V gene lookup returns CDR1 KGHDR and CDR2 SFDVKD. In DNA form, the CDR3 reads TGTGCCACCAGTGATCCCCGGACTCATTTCCCCAATGAGCAGTTCTTC. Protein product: CATSDPRTHFPNEQFF.

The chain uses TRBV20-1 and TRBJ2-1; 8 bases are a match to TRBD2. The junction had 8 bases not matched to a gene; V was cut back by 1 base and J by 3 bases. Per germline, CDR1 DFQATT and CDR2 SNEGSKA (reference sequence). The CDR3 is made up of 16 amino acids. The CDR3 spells CSARAPGLGSYNEQFF. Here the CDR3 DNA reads TGCAGTGCTAGAGCCCCGGGACTAGGAAGCTACAATGAGCAGTTCTTC.

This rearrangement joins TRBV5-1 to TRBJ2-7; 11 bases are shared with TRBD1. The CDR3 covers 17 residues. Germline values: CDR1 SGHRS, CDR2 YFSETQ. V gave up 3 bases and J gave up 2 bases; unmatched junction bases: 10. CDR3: CASSSPGQGARTYEQYF. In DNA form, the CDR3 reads TGCGCCAGCAGCTCGCCCGGACAGGGGGCCCGGACCTACGAGCAGTACTTC.

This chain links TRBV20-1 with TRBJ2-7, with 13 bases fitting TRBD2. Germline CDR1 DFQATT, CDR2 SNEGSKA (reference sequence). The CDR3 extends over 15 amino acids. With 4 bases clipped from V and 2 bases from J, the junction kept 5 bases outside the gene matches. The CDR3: CSAIPGLAGAYEQYF. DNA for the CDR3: TGCAGTGCTATTCCCGGACTAGCGGGAGCCTACGAGCAGTACTTC.

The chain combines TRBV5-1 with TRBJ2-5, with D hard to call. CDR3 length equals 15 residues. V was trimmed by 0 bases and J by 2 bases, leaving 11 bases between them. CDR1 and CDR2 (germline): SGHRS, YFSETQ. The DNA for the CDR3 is TGCGCCAGCAGCTTGGGGACGAGTTGGCAAGAGACCCAGTACTTC. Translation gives CASSLGTSWQETQYF. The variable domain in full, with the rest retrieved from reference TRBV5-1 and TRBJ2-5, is KAGVTQTPRYLIKTRGQQVTLSCSPISGHRSVSWYQQTPGQGLQFLFEYFSETQRNKGNFPGRFSGRQFSNSRSEMNVSTLELGDSALYLCASSLGTSWQETQYFGPGTRLLVL.

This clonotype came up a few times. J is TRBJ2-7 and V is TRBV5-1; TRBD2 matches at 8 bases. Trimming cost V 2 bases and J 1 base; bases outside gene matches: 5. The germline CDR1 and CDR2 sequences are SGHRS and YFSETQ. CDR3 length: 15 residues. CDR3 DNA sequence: TGCGCCAGCAGCTTTACTAGCGGAGCTTCCTACGAGCAGTACTTC. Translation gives CASSFTSGASYEQYF. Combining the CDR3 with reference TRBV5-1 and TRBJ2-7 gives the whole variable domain KAGVTQTPRYLIKTRGQQVTLSCSPISGHRSVSWYQQTPGQGLQFLFEYFSETQRNKGNFPGRFSGRQFSNSRSEMNVSTLELGDSALYLCASSFTSGASYEQYFGPGTRLTVT.

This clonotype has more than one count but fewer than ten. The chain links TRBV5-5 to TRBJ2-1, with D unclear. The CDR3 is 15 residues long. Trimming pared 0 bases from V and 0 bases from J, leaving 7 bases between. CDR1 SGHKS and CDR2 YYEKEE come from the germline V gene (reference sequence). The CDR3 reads CASSLADVSYNEQFF. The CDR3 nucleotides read TGTGCCAGCAGCTTGGCGGACGTCTCCTACAATGAGCAGTTCTTC.

The CDR3 bases are TGTGCCAGCAGCCCGGGACTAGCGGGAGTATTGAAGACCCAGTACTTC. The encoded protein is CASSPGLAGVLKTQYF. The rearrangement uses TRBV3-1 and TRBJ2-5, with 14 bases fitting TRBD2. CDR1 is LGHDT, CDR2 YNNKEL, per germline (reference sequence). CDR3 length: 16 amino acids. With V trimmed by 4 bases and J by 6 bases, 7 bases remained unmatched.

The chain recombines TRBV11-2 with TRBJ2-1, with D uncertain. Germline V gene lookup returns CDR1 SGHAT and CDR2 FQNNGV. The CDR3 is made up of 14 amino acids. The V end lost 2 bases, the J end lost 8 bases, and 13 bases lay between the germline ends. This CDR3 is CASSLRPFGDEQFF. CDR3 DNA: TGTGCCAGCAGCTTACGGCCCTTTGGGGATGAGCAGTTCTTC.

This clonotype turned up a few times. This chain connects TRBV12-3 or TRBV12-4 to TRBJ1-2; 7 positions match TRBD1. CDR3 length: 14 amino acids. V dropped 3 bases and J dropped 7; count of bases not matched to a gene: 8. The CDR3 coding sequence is TGTGCCAGCAGTTTCCCCTCGGACAGGTCTGGCTACACCTTC. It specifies CASSFPSDRSGYTF.